This T cell receptor beta chain was profiled in a study of neurological immune-mediated disorders. Germline loops: CDR1 DFQATT, CDR2 SNEGSKA (reference sequence). The CDR3 has 14 amino acids. V was trimmed by 0 bases and J by 8 bases, leaving 13 bases between them. TCRdb independently ran MiXCR on the 5' RACE reads; one entry per CDR3 protein. Of 55,000 to 80,000 distinct CDR3 sequences in the sample, 4% to 6% were seen once. This clonotype was detected ten times or more. The receptor's source is a woman in her fifties or sixties with multiple sclerosis. The J gene is TRBJ1-4, the V gene TRBV20-1, with D unclear. The sample was PBMCs. CDR3 nucleotide sequence: TGCAGTGCTAGAGATCCGAAAATCGGAGAAAAACTGTTTTTT. It yields the protein CSARDPKIGEKLFF.